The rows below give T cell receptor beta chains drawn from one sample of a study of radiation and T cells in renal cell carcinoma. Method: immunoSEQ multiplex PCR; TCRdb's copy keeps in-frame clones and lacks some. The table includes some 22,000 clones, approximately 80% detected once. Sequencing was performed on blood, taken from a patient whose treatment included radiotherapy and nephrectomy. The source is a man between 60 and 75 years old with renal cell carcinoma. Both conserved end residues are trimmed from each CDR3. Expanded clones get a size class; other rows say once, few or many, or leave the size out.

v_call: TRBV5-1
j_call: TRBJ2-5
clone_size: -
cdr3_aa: ASSGAGTSFFGKTQY

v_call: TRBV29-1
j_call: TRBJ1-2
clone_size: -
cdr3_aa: NVEALVGHLLRGYT

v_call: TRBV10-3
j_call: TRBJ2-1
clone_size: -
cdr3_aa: AISEAGAYNEQF

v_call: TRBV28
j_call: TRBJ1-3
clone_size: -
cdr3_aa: ASSWMSSGNTIY

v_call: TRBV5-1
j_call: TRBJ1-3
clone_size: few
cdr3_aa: ASSLMSARSGNTIY

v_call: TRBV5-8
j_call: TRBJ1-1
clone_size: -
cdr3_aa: ASSLVVGGYTEAF

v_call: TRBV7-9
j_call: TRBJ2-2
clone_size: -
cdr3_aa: ASSRGGGRNTGELF

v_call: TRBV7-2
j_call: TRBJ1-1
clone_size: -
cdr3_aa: ASSLRLDGAF

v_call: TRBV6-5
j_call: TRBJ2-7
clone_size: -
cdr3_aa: ASYRGASYEQY

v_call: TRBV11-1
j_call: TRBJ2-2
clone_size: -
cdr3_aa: ASSPTPGTGPATGELF

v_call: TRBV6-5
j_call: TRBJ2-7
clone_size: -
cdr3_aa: ASRPDSSYEQY

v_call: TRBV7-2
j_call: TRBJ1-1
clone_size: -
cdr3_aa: ASSLGQVTNTEAF

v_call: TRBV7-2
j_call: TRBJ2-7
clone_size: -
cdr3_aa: ASSPGFGTGSYEQY

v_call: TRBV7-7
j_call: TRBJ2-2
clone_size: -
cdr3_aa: ASSNTRGTGELF

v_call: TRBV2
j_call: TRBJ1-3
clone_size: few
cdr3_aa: ASRSREVSGNTIY

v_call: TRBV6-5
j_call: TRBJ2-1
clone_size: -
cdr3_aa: ASSYEAGAYNEQF

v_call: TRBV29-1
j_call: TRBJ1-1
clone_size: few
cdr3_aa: SVEGESRAEAF

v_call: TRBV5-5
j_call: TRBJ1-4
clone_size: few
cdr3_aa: ASSAQGQGNEKLF

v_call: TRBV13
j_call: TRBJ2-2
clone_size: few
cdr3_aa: ASSVSRDSANTGELF

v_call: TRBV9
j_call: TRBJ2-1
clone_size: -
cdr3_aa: ASSDRDYKYNEQF

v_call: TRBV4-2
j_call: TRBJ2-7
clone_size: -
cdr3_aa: ASSHSGQGSYEQY

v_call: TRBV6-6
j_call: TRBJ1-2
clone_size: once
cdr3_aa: ASSNQQGGAGYT

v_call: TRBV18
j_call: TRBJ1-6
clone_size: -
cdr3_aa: ASSGRTMSSYNSPLH

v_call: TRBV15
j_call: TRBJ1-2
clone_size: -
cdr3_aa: ATSRTTGSGYT

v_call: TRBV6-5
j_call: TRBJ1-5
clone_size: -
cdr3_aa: ASSYQGQMDQPQH

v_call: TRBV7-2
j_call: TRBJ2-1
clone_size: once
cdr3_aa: ASNQLAGGQREQF

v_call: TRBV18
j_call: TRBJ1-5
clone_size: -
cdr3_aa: ASSPGTGDNQPQH

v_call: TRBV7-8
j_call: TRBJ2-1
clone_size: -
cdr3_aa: ASSLGPLEGKQF

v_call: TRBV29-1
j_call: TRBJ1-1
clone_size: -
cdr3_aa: SVDRGNTEAF

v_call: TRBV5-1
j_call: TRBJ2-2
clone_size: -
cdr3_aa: ASSLGGNTGELF

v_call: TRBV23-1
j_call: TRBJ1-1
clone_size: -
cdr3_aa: ASSQSEDRGEAF

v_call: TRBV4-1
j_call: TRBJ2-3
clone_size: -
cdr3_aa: ASSQDWAPGQGLADTQY

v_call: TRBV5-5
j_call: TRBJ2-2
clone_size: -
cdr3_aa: ASSRLAGATGELF

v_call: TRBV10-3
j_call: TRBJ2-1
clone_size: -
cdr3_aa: AISDGLAGGDNEQF

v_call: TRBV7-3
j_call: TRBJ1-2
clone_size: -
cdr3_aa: ASSPDREGYGYT

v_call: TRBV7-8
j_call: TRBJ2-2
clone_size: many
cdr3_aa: ASRDSGSWSGELF

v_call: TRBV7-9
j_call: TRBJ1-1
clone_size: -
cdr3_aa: ASSFTGGYSDTEAF

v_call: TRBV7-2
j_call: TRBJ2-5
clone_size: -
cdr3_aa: ASSLSGSGSTETQY

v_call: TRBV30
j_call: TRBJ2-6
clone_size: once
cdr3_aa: ARQTRSGANVLT

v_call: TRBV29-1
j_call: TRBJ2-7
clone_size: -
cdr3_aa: SANEPGQGREQY

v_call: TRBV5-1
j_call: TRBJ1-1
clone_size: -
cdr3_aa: ASASKSTGYPEAF

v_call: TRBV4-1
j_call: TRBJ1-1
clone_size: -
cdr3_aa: ASSQAPKGNTEAF

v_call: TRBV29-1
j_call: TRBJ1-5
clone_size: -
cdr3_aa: SVAGGNSNQPQH

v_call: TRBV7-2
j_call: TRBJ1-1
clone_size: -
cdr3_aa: ASSLVGFPLGVNTEAF

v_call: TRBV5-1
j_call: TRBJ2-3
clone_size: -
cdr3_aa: ASSQDSGGSSDTQY

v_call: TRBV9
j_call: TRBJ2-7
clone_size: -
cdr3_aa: ASSADSSRAYEQY

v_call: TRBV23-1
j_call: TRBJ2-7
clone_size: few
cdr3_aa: ASSQSGLAGGYSYEQY

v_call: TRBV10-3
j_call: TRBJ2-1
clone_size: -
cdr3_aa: AISPASGIGGEQF